This T cell receptor beta chain was sequenced for a study of cytomegalovirus exposure and HLA in healthy donors. From germline, CDR1 is SGHAT and CDR2 FQNNGV. The CDR3 is 16 residues long. With 3 bases removed from V and 1 base from J, the gap between germline ends came to 16 bases. In the PCR, 60 Vbeta and 13 Jbeta primers were used. Produced via immunoSEQ multiplex PCR; TCRdb's table is partial and in-frame only. The sample comprises around 120,000 clones, 15% to 17% of which are singletons, and under 2.5% rests with the top ten. This clone was seen a handful of times. Sequenced material: PBMCs. The chain links TRBV11-2 to TRBJ2-7; possible D gene TRBD1, 6 bases. This sequence was found in a woman between 18 and 29 years old in good health and CMV-seronegative. The CDR3 coding sequence is TGTGCCAGCAGCTTTTTCCGGGACAAGGGATCCTACGAGCAGTACTTC. This codes for CASSFFRDKGSYEQYF. Full variable domain (remainder filled in from reference TRBV11-2 and TRBJ2-7): EAGVAQSPRYKIIEKRQSVAFWCNPISGHATLYWYQQILGQGPKLLIQFQNNGVVDDSQLPKDRFSAERLKGVDSTLKIQPAKLEDSAVYLCASSFFRDKGSYEQYFGPGTRLTVT.